The 29 T cell receptor beta chains in this list originate from one sample, sequenced in a study of blood T cells in healthy people across ages. The use of a sample-barcoded 5' primer and a J-beta primer mix characterized a second PCR of roughly 6 to 11 cycles. A single record per CDR3 protein comes from TCRdb applying MiXCR to the 5' RACE reads. The sample consists of about 620,000 distinct CDR3 sequences, approximately 52% of them appearing once. Sequencing used blood. Receptor source: a woman older than 75 in good health.

This clonotype has at least ten counts. This may arise from a read error, as a much more abundant clone is one base away. The chain combines TRBV6-5 with TRBJ2-5, with D unresolved. This CDR3 has 14 residues. Germline V lookup: CDR1 MNHEY, CDR2 SVGAGI. Trimming took off 5 bases at V and 1 base at J, with 11 bases between the two ends. The CDR3 is CASSDGRLQETQYF. CDR3 nucleotides: TGTGCCAGCAGTGATGGACGGCTCCAAGAGACCCAGTACTTC.

Turning to this clonotype: A much larger clone lies one base from this, so it may be a read error. The CDR3: CASSLGDQRRNEQYF. CDR3 coding DNA: TGTGCCAGCAGTTTGGGGGATCAACGACGCAATGAGCAGTACTTC. The chain carries TRBV28 and TRBJ2-7, with D perhaps TRBD1 or TRBD2 (5 bases each). With 3 bases removed from V and 7 bases from J, the gap between germline ends came to 19 bases. Germline values: CDR1 MDHEN, CDR2 SYDVKM. The CDR3 runs 15 residues.

This clonotype was seen at least ten times. V is TRBV28 and J is TRBJ2-3; D uncertain. V dropped 1 base and J dropped 3 bases, with 11 bases sitting between them. Germline V gene data show CDR1 as MDHEN and CDR2 as SYDVKM. This CDR3 is built from 15 residues. The CDR3 sequence: CASSLLPLSTDTQYF. CDR3 nucleotide sequence: TGTGCCAGCAGTTTATTGCCTTTGTCAACAGATACGCAGTATTTT.

This clonotype was recorded at least ten times. The genes are TRBV6-6 and TRBJ2-3; D may be TRBD1 or TRBD2 (5 bases each). Germline CDR1 is MNHNY and CDR2 is SVGAGI (reference sequence). V was pared by 6 bases and J by 1 base, with 14 bases between. The CDR3 totals 15 residues. CDR3 loop: CASRSPGRGTDTQYF. CDR3 DNA sequence: TGTGCCAGCAGGTCCCCGGGACGAGGCACAGATACGCAGTATTTT.

This clonotype was observed a handful of times. This chain links TRBV12-3 or TRBV12-4 with TRBJ1-1, with a weak D call TRBD1 (5 bases). CDR3 length: 15 residues. The V gene lost 6 bases and the J gene lost 3 bases, with 17 bases spanning the gap. This CDR3 reads CASRPLMTDYTEAFF. The CDR3 region has the DNA TGTGCCAGCAGACCTTTAATGACAGACTACACTGAAGCTTTCTTT.

This clonotype was detected ten times or more. The genes are TRBV11-2 and TRBJ2-5; TRBD1 agrees at 10 bases. Germline assignment: CDR1 SGHAT and CDR2 FQNNGV. The CDR3 has 15 residues. The V and J ends lost 1 base and 5 bases, in that order; junction bases with no gene match: 4. The CDR3, as DNA: TGTGCCAGCAGCTTAGCCGGGACAGGGGTGGAGACCCAGTACTTC. It yields the protein CASSLAGTGVETQYF.

This clonotype was counted only a few times. The J gene is TRBJ2-7, the V gene TRBV25-1; TRBD1 is a possible D gene (5 bases). The CDR3 is 12 residues long. Germline lookup yields CDR1 MGHDK and CDR2 SYGVNS. Trimming removed 7 bases at V and 1 base at J, with 8 bases between. The CDR3 bases are TGTGCCAGCATGGCAGGGTCCTACGAGCAGTACTTC. This codes for CASMAGSYEQYF.

In its sample, this clonotype was seen a few times. The chain combines TRBV9 with TRBJ1-1; 8 bases line up with TRBD1. J lost 0 bases, V lost 6 bases, and 1 base had no gene match. The germline gives CDR1 SGDLS, CDR2 YYNGEE. The CDR3 totals 13 residues. This chain's CDR3 is CASTGGVNTEAFF. CDR3 nucleotides: TGTGCCAGCACAGGGGGCGTGAACACTGAAGCTTTCTTT.

This clonotype was recorded a few times. The J gene is TRBJ2-7, the V gene TRBV28, with D maybe TRBD2 (5 bases). Per the germline V gene, CDR1 is MDHEN and CDR2 is SYDVKM. This CDR3 has 14 amino acids. V was pared by 5 bases and J by 4 bases, with 15 bases between. CDR3 bases: TGTGCCAGCAGTCCTAGCCACACCGGTTACGAGCAGTACTTC. This translates into CASSPSHTGYEQYF.

J is TRBJ2-6 and V is TRBV4-1; 9 nucleotides agree with TRBD1. V shed 3 bases and J 1 base; nucleotides not matched to a gene: 4. CDR3 length equals 17 residues. The V gene's germline CDR1 is MGHRA and CDR2 YSYEKL. In DNA, the CDR3 is TGCGCCAGCAGCCACGACAGGGGGGGATCTGGGGCCAACGTCCTGACTTTC. It codes for CASSHDRGGSGANVLTF.

This clonotype has at least ten counts. J is TRBJ2-5 and V is TRBV10-2; either TRBD1 or TRBD2 may fit D (6 bases each). Germline V gene lookup returns CDR1 WSHSY and CDR2 SAAADI. The V end lost 3 bases, the J end lost 4 bases, and 12 bases lay between the germline ends. This CDR3 contains 14 residues. The CDR3 protein is CASSDSGARETQYF. The CDR3, as DNA: TGCGCCAGCAGTGATTCGGGGGCACGAGAGACCCAGTACTTC.

In this sample, this clonotype turned up many times. The V call is TRBV7-2, the J call TRBJ1-2, with D possibly matching TRBD1 (6 bases). V lost 5 bases, J lost 7 bases, and 14 bases lay in between. This CDR3 comprises 13 residues. CDR1 is SGHTA and CDR2 is FQGNSA in the germline V gene. The DNA of the CDR3 is TGTGCCAGCAGCCCCTACAGGGACGCTGGCTACACCTTC. Residues: CASSPYRDAGYTF.

About this clonotype itself: This may be a read error, as it is one base from a much larger clone. This chain joins TRBV4-1 and TRBJ2-1, with D perhaps TRBD1 (6 bases). The end of the DNA is better explained by TRBJ2-7, so the J call may be wrong. The CDR3 totals 14 residues. The germline V gene encodes CDR1 MGHRA and CDR2 YSYEKL. In DNA form, the CDR3 reads TGCGCCAGCAGCAACCCCTGGGGGCACAATGAGCAGTACTTC. Its protein product is CASSNPWGHNEQYF.

The chain's CDR3 is CASSFDMAPYEQYF. CDR3 nucleotide sequence: TGTGCCAGCTCCTTCGACATGGCCCCCTACGAGCAGTACTTC. This chain links TRBV6-5 with TRBJ2-4; D is uncertain. The end of the DNA is better explained by TRBJ2-7, so the J call may be wrong. In germline, CDR1 is MNHEY, CDR2 SVGAGI. The CDR3 has 14 residues.

This chain joins TRBV29-1 and TRBJ2-1; TRBD2 matches at 9 bases. The length of the CDR3 is 15 residues. Germline lookup yields CDR1 SQVTM and CDR2 ANQGSEA. J lost 3 bases, V lost 3 bases, and 6 bases had no gene match. DNA for the CDR3: TGCAGCGTTGATCCTAGCGGGGTTAACTACAATGAGCAGTTCTTC. Its protein product is CSVDPSGVNYNEQFF.

The rearrangement uses TRBV15 and TRBJ2-3, with D perhaps TRBD2 (6 bases). Germline values: CDR1 LNHNV, CDR2 YYDKDF (reference sequence). CDR3 length: 14 amino acids. V was shortened by 1 base and J by 4 bases, with 9 bases between the two germline ends. The CDR3 nucleotides read TGTGCCACCAGCAGAGGCGGGACGGCAGATACGCAGTATTTT. Residues: CATSRGGTADTQYF.

This clonotype appeared a few times. The chain has TRBV2 and TRBJ2-2; D might be TRBD2 (6 bases). Germline CDR1 reads SNHLY; CDR2 reads FYNNEI. This CDR3 region has 12 residues. Trimming stripped 10 bases from V and 6 bases from J, with 12 bases between. The CDR3 DNA reads TGTGCCACACGGGGGAATGCCGGGGAGCTGTTTTTT. It is translated as CATRGNAGELFF.

The chain employs TRBV6-5 and TRBJ2-1, with TRBD2 identical over 11 bases. CDR1 and CDR2 from the germline V gene are MNHEY and SVGAGI. This CDR3 spans 16 amino acids. V shed 5 bases, J shed 10 bases, and the junction held 13 bases outside the gene matches. CDR3 protein: CASSTRLAGLLGEQFF. The CDR3 nucleotides are TGTGCCAGCAGTACCAGACTAGCGGGGCTCTTGGGGGAGCAGTTCTTC.

This clonotype has ten or more counts. This chain connects TRBV7-9 to TRBJ2-7; D may be TRBD1 (5 bases). Germline V gives CDR1 SEHNR, CDR2 FQNEAQ (reference sequence). There are 14 residues in the CDR3. Deletions cut 2 bases from V and 3 bases from J, with 11 bases between. The CDR3: CASSLRSDSYEQYF. The CDR3, as DNA: TGTGCCAGCAGCTTAAGATCCGACAGCTACGAGCAGTACTTC.

This clonotype was found a few times. An end of the junction differs from the germline gene, which may be a read error. The rearrangement links TRBV2 to TRBJ1-5, with D hard to call. Germline CDR1 SNHLY, CDR2 FYNNEI. The CDR3 has 14 residues. CDR3 in amino acids: CASREDLSYQPQHF. CDR3 coding DNA: TGTGCCAGCAGGGAAGACCTTTCTTATCAGCCCCAGCATTTT. The full variable domain, with the rest looked up from reference TRBV2 and TRBJ1-5, is EPEVTQTPSHQVTQMGQEVILRCVPISNHLYFYWYRQILGQKVEFLVSFYNNEISEKSEIFDDQFSVERPDGSNFTLKIRSTKLEDSAMYFCASREDLSYQPQHFGDGTRLSIL.

Only a few counts were recorded for this clonotype. CDR3 region: CAISAEVFFYGYTF. In DNA form, the CDR3 reads TGTGCCATCAGCGCCGAGGTATTCTTCTATGGCTACACCTTC. V usage is TRBV10-3 and J usage is TRBJ1-2; no definite D call. The CDR3 loop spans 14 amino acids. V was cut by 6 bases and J by 4 bases, with 15 bases left in between. The V gene's germline CDR1 is ENHRY and CDR2 SYGVKD.

This clonotype was detected many times. The J gene is TRBJ1-5, the V gene TRBV4-1; TRBD1 matches 8 bases. Germline values: CDR1 MGHRA, CDR2 YSYEKL. Trimming cost V 0 bases and J 7 bases; bases outside gene matches: 5. This CDR3 has 15 residues. The CDR3 is CASSQERGQGQPQHF. The CDR3 DNA reads as TGCGCCAGCAGCCAAGAGAGAGGACAGGGACAGCCCCAGCATTTT.

The sample holds many counts of this clonotype. The CDR3 nucleotides read TGTGCCAGCGGTTGGGATGCCACAGATACGCAGTATTTT. It encodes CASGWDATDTQYF. J is TRBJ2-3 and V is TRBV7-9; D is ambiguous. This CDR3 comprises 13 residues. Germline loops: CDR1 SEHNR, CDR2 FQNEAQ (reference sequence). Trimming pared 8 bases from V and 2 bases from J, leaving 11 bases between.

The chain employs TRBV3-1 and TRBJ2-4; D call uncertain. CDR1 LGHDT and CDR2 YNNKEL come from the germline V gene (reference sequence). CDR3 length: 14 residues. Trimming shortened V by 4 bases and J by 0 bases, and 7 bases separated the two germline ends. DNA for the CDR3: TGTGCCAGCAGCCCTATCCAAGCCAAAAACATTCAGTACTTC. This gives the protein CASSPIQAKNIQYF.

V and J are TRBV10-2 and TRBJ2-4; a weak D match, TRBD2 (6 bases). The V end lost 4 bases, the J end lost 1 base, and 20 bases lay between the germline ends. The CDR3 is 18 amino acids. Germline values: CDR1 WSHSY, CDR2 SAAADI. The CDR3 region has the DNA TGCGCCAGCAGTGCGACAGTCCTTACGGGGGATGCCAAAAACATTCAGTACTTC. Encoded protein: CASSATVLTGDAKNIQYF.

This clonotype occurred many times. The V call is TRBV29-1, the J call TRBJ2-7, with 8 positions matching TRBD1. CDR1 is SQVTM, CDR2 ANQGSEA, per germline. The junction had 10 bases not matched to a gene; V was cut back by 8 bases and J by 4 bases. This CDR3 is built from 13 residues. The CDR3: CSIMTGDLYEQYF. The CDR3 bases are TGCAGCATAATGACAGGGGACCTATACGAGCAGTACTTC.

The chain has TRBV3-1 and TRBJ2-7, with TRBD2 matching 8 bases. Germline trimming cut 4 bases from V and 3 bases from J; bases unmatched to any gene: 8. The CDR3 is 15 amino acids. In germline, CDR1 is LGHDT, CDR2 YNNKEL (reference sequence). The CDR3 nucleotides are TGTGCCAGCAGCCCCCTAGCGGGTCCATACTACGAGCAGTACTTC. Amino acid sequence: CASSPLAGPYYEQYF.

This clonotype was seen repeatedly, ten times or more. This rearrangement joins TRBV2 to TRBJ1-1; D is possibly TRBD1 (5 bases). Trimming shortened V by 2 bases and J by 1 base, and 14 bases separated the two germline ends. The CDR3 covers 16 residues. Germline values: CDR1 SNHLY, CDR2 FYNNEI. The CDR3 nucleotides read TGTGCCAGCAGTGAACCCCCCGGGACCCCGAACACTGAAGCTTTCTTT. It encodes CASSEPPGTPNTEAFF. Variable domain in full (rest from reference TRBV2 and TRBJ1-1): EPEVTQTPSHQVTQMGQEVILRCVPISNHLYFYWYRQILGQKVEFLVSFYNNEISEKSEIFDDQFSVERPDGSNFTLKIRSTKLEDSAMYFCASSEPPGTPNTEAFFGQGTRLTVV.

The chain couples TRBV6-4 to TRBJ2-5; D possibly corresponds to TRBD1 (6 bases). The ends were cut back, 4 bases at V and 6 bases at J, with 12 bases in the middle. The CDR3 extends over 13 amino acids. Germline-derived CDR1 and CDR2 are MRHNA and SNTAGT. The chain's CDR3 is CASSAGAGKTQYF. The CDR3 DNA follows: TGTGCCAGCAGTGCAGGGGCTGGGAAGACCCAGTACTTC.